The following is a T cell receptor beta chain sequence with its context. This clonotype was counted between two and nine times. Its recognized antigen is unknown. No much larger clone is present one base from it, and per-base qualities are unavailable. All donors were healthy Caucasians. The twin cohort comprised three pairs of female monozygotic twins, all aged roughly 18 to 30 years. The RNA used for TCR libraries was isolated from peripheral blood mononuclear cells. The CDR3 goes from the cysteine to the phenylalanine over 14 residues. Solely the CDR3 DNA is kept, with 42 bases framed from the first base. The CDR1 and CDR2 encoded by the germline V gene (reference sequence) are SEHNR and FQNEAQ. Trimming costs V 2 bases and J 5 bases, and their ends lie 13 bases apart. This entry belongs to a study of identical twins (dated by TCRdb to the mid-2010s). For context, the study as a whole: TCR alpha and beta repertoires from monozygotic twins, unrelated adults of various ages and cord blood were deep-sequenced to test whether fetal clonotypes persist. To rule out contamination, the twin experiments were replicated at different times with different library preparation protocols. The research as a whole found: Because the same donors could not be followed over many years, the conclusions relied on cross-sectional statistical analysis. Out-of-frame TCR alpha sequences shared between twins showed an excess of low generation-probability sequences compared with coincidental sharing between unrelated individuals. Recombination models systematically underestimated out-of-frame TCR alpha sharing in monozygotic twins but agreed with sharing between unrelated individuals. Abundant cord blood beta clonotypes had fewer insertions, young adult naive repertoires showed a similar but weaker trend, and memory repertoires showed no such trend. The excess sharing between twins in beta out-of-frame sequences was weaker because fewer shared sequences reduced the signal-to-noise ratio. Invariant T cells such as MAIT and iNKT could partly confound zero-insertion analyses, although diverse VJ usage argued against such confounding for most clonotypes.

The library came from 5' RACE. The sample was run on an Illumina HiSeq 2000. A universal primer binding site was introduced by template switching, and a unique molecular identifier was present in the final cDNA, enabling accurate counting of TCR cDNA molecules. Specific primers in the conserved constant-segment region were used to synthesize first-strand cDNA for TCR alpha and beta chains. To control for contamination, every cDNA library carried two barcodes: a SMART-Mk sample barcode plus Illumina barcodes. Two successive PCR steps introduced TruSeq adapter sequences along with Illumina sample barcodes. Sequencing of the TCR alpha and beta cDNA libraries was done on the Illumina HiSeq platform using custom primers. The paper's processing steps were these. Raw reads were processed with MiGEC to extract unique molecular identifiers, and MiXCR was used to determine CDR3 positions. For each individual, recombination models were inferred using an EM algorithm with the repgenHMM and IGoR tools. Shared clonotypes were analyzed with the tcR package in R, and sharing was normalized by the product of cloneset sizes. To study raw recombination free of thymic and clonal selection effects, out-of-frame nonproductive sequences were analyzed. The raw public reads went through TCRdb reprocessing: fastp at Q25, MiXCR clone calling, in-frame beta chains kept. Rows are unified per CDR3 protein, each entry keeping the most common DNA and genes. These V and J calls originate from TCRdb's pipeline instead of the authors' own analysis. A total of roughly 770,000 distinct CDR3 sequences appear in this sample, 15% to 20% of them only once. The ten top clones hold around 13% of the sample.

These data were also filed under a second study, of T cells expressing NK-cell markers. As described in the second report: TCR beta-chain repertoires were profiled in sorted CD3+CD56+NKG2C+, CD3+CD56+NKG2C- and CD3+CD56-NKG2C+ T-cell subsets from about 8 donors. Of the eight sequenced donors, seven were found to be HCMV-seropositive and one was found to be HCMV-seronegative. To restrict sorting to alphabetaTCR-expressing T cells, an anti-gammadeltaTCR antibody was added in several experiments. For several donors, the dominant CD3+CD56+NKG2C+ clonotypes were among the top 10 CD8+ clonotypes and accounted for about 1.0-8% of CD8+ T cells. Those dominant clonotypes were again the most abundant among CD3+CD56-NKG2C+ cells in a few donors, at about 25-60.1%. Whether the expanded NKG2C-expressing T cell clones were specific for HCMV antigens remained unclear. The eight sequenced donors were randomly selected healthy volunteers, three men and five women. A commercial ELISA kit detecting HCMV-specific IgG in serum was used to determine HCMV serostatus. For about six donors, bulk peripheral blood T-cell repertoires were additionally sequenced from unsorted PBMC. MIGEC handled demultiplexing of the reads and grouping by UMI, while MiTCR was used to assemble and quantify clonotypes. To exclude erroneous sequences, only TCR cDNA sequences supported by at least two reads were retained. The tcR package was used for downstream repertoire analysis, and clonotypes were matched between fractions using CDR3 nucleotide sequence together with V segment. VDJmatch was used to annotate antigen specificity against VDJdb, with one amino acid substitution allowed in CDR3.

The sequence derives from a woman aged 18-29 years in good health. The chain is assembled from TRBV7-9 and TRBJ2-7, and the D gene may be TRBD1, 6 bases matching. The sequencing sample was made of PBMCs. The nucleotide sequence is TGTGCCAGCAGCTTATATACAGGGATCGACGAGCAGTACTTC. This translates into CASSLYTGIDEQYF. Joined to the reference TRBV7-9 and TRBJ2-7 proteins, this CDR3 gives the full variable domain: DTGVSQNPRHKITKRGQNVTFRCDPISEHNRLYWYRQTLGQGPEFLTYFQNEAQLEKSRLLSDRFSAERPKGSFSTLEIQRTEQGDSAMYLCASSLYTGIDEQYFGPGTRLTVT.